These 18 T cell receptor beta chains came from one sample sequenced in a study of CD8 T cells in ankylosing spondylitis. Study-wide results and caveats: A TCR beta motif of about 8 highly homologous variants seemed to mark ankylosing spondylitis blood.

These receptors have no known antigen. MiXCR, applied by TCRdb to the 5' RACE reads, yields one record per CDR3 protein. Of fewer than 500,000 distinct CDR3 sequences in the sample, about a fifth were seen once. Sequenced input: blood, either unsorted or a sorted T cell fraction (not recorded which). The source of these receptors is a male donor with ankylosing spondylitis.

As regards this clonotype: Mismatch with germline at one junction end may stem from a read error. The V call is TRBV6-1, the J call TRBJ2-6; D perhaps matches TRBD2 (6 bases). CDR1 is MNHNS, CDR2 SASEGT, per germline. This CDR3 has 13 residues. CDR3 in amino acids: CAVRRGGVNVLTF. In nucleotides, the CDR3 is TGTGCAGTTAGGAGGGGTGGGGTCAACGTCCTGACTTTC.

The rearrangement links TRBV4-1 to TRBJ2-5, with 8 bases fitting TRBD2. Germline V CDR1 and CDR2: MGHRA, YSYEKL. The CDR3 is 15 amino acids. After removal of 1 base from V and 5 bases from J, the junction contained 6 bases not matched to a gene. CDR3 protein: CASSQGLREAETQYF. CDR3 nucleotides: TGCGCCAGCAGCCAAGGCCTGCGGGAGGCCGAGACCCAGTACTTC.

This clonotype appeared a few times. The gene calls are TRBV28 and TRBJ2-5, with D possibly being TRBD1 or TRBD2 (5 bases each). The germline V gene has CDR1 MDHEN and CDR2 SYDVKM. The CDR3 consists of 15 residues. Between the trimmed V and J ends, which lost 5 bases and 3 bases, there was a span of 16 bases. CDR3 sequence reads: CASSVTGGTKETQYF. In DNA form, the CDR3 reads TGTGCCAGCAGTGTCACTGGGGGAACCAAAGAGACCCAGTACTTC.

The chain links TRBV12-3 or TRBV12-4 to TRBJ2-3; a possible D gene is TRBD2 (7 bases). The germline V and J ends were trimmed by 6 bases and 5 bases, with 12 bases remaining between them. This CDR3 has 13 residues. CDR3 sequence: CASSYRGGDTQYF. The CDR3 nucleotides are TGTGCCAGCAGCTATAGGGGGGGAGATACGCAGTATTTT.

The chain has TRBV28 and TRBJ1-6; TRBD1 is a possible D gene (5 bases). CDR3 size: 14 residues. Germline V gene lookup returns CDR1 MDHEN and CDR2 SYDVKM. Trimming took off 6 bases at V and 9 bases at J, with 15 bases between the two ends. CDR3 protein: CASSPRGVVSPLHF. CDR3 DNA sequence: TGTGCCAGCAGCCCCCGGGGGGTGGTTTCACCCCTCCACTTT.

This chain joins TRBV7-3 and TRBJ2-7; 13 nucleotides align to TRBD2. In germline, CDR1 is SGHTA, CDR2 FQGTGA. The trim removed 5 bases at V and 5 bases at J, leaving 9 bases unmatched. The CDR3 loop spans 16 amino acids. The CDR3 sequence is CASSTSGLAGVNEQYF. Written as DNA, the CDR3 is TGTGCCAGCAGCACCTCAGGACTAGCGGGAGTGAACGAGCAGTACTTC.

The genes are TRBV7-9 and TRBJ2-5, with D possibly called TRBD1 or TRBD2 (5 bases each). The V gene lost 8 bases and the J gene lost 6 bases, with 22 bases spanning the gap. The CDR3 consists of 15 residues. In germline, CDR1 is SEHNR, CDR2 FQNEAQ (reference sequence). CDR3 nucleotides: TGTGCCAGCTCCGAGAGGGTGAGCCCGGACAAGACCCAGTACTTC. Its protein product is CASSERVSPDKTQYF.

This clonotype was found a few times. The CDR3 coding sequence is TGTGCCAGCAGGACGAAGGGGGCGTACGACATTCAGTACTTC. Protein product: CASRTKGAYDIQYF. The rearrangement uses TRBV12-3 or TRBV12-4 and TRBJ2-4, with TRBD1 identical over 7 bases. With V trimmed by 6 bases and J by 8 bases, 10 bases remained unmatched. The CDR3 sequence is 14 residues long.

In its sample, this clonotype was seen many times. The chain joins TRBV20-1 to TRBJ2-3; unclear D gene. The V and J ends lost 5 bases and 6 bases respectively, with 6 bases between them. Per the germline V gene, CDR1 is DFQATT and CDR2 is SNEGSKA (reference sequence). The CDR3 totals 10 residues. The CDR3 nucleotides are TGCAGTGCTGGCCCGGATACGCAGTATTTT. This codes for CSAGPDTQYF.

This clonotype showed up just a few times. The rearrangement links TRBV18 to TRBJ2-7; 9 bases map to TRBD2. The CDR3 covers 16 residues. The germline V gene encodes CDR1 KGHSH and CDR2 LQKENI. V was clipped by 0 bases and J by 1 base; unmatched bases: 4. In DNA form, the CDR3 reads TGTGCCAGCTCACCACCAGCGGGAGGCGGGTCCTACGAGCAGTACTTC. Translation: CASSPPAGGGSYEQYF. Filled out from reference TRBV18 and TRBJ2-7, the complete variable domain reads NAGVMQNPRHLVRRRGQEARLRCSPMKGHSHVYWYRQLPEEGLKFMVYLQKENIIDESGMPKERFSAEFPKEGPSILRIQQVVRGDSAAYFCASSPPAGGGSYEQYFGPGTRLTVT.

The chain uses TRBV6-1 and TRBJ1-3; D remains unclear. In germline, CDR1 is MNHNS, CDR2 SASEGT. The CDR3 totals 16 residues. V was clipped by 3 bases and J by 0 bases, with 12 bases between them. The CDR3 region is CASSERRRNSGNTIYF. As DNA, the CDR3 is TGTGCCAGCAGTGAGAGGCGACGAAACTCTGGAAACACCATATATTTT.

CDR3 residues: CASSVGGRFTGELFF. The CDR3 nucleotides are TGTGCCAGCAGCGTAGGGGGCAGGTTCACCGGGGAGCTGTTTTTT. The chain carries TRBV9 and TRBJ2-2; D may be TRBD1 (5 bases). V was shortened by 0 bases and J by 4 bases, with 10 bases between the two germline ends. Germline assignment: CDR1 SGDLS and CDR2 YYNGEE. The CDR3 sequence is 15 residues long.

The chain is built from TRBV3-1 and TRBJ2-6; possible D gene TRBD1, 5 bases. V was clipped by 1 base and J by 4 bases, with 17 bases between them. Germline loops: CDR1 LGHDT, CDR2 YNNKEL (reference sequence). There are 18 residues in the CDR3. CDR3 residues: CASSQAKPDSAGANVLTF. CDR3 bases: TGTGCCAGCAGCCAAGCCAAGCCTGACAGTGCAGGGGCCAACGTCCTGACTTTC.

This clonotype was recorded at least ten times. This sequence joins TRBV29-1 and TRBJ2-5; no clear D. Deletions cut 2 bases from V and 5 bases from J, with 12 bases between. Germline lookup yields CDR1 SQVTM and CDR2 ANQGSEA. The CDR3 extends over 13 amino acids. CDR3 in amino acids: CSVELLDAETQYF. The CDR3 nucleotides are TGCAGCGTTGAATTGTTAGATGCGGAGACCCAGTACTTC. The whole variable domain, remainder taken from reference TRBV29-1 and TRBJ2-5, is SAVISQKPSRDICQRGTSLTIQCQVDSQVTMMFWYRQQPGQSLTLIATANQGSEATYESGFVIDKFPISRPNLTFSTLTVSNMSPEDSSIYLCSVELLDAETQYFGPGTRLLVL.

The chain carries TRBV6-2 or TRBV6-3 and TRBJ2-3; D unresolved. The CDR3 is 14 amino acids. Deletions cut 0 bases from V and 8 bases from J, with 12 bases between. The V gene's germline CDR1 is MNHEY and CDR2 SVGEGT. The CDR3 spells CASSYSTPLGTQYF. CDR3 DNA sequence: TGTGCCAGCAGTTACTCCACCCCTCTTGGTACGCAGTATTTT.

J is TRBJ1-4 and V is TRBV7-9; D unclear. Deletions cut 1 base from V and 3 bases from J, with 12 bases between. This CDR3 has 16 residues. The germline CDR1 and CDR2 sequences are SEHNR and FQNEAQ (reference sequence). The CDR3 sequence: CASSLGVGNPNEKLFF. In DNA form, the CDR3 reads TGTGCCAGCAGCTTAGGGGTCGGGAACCCTAATGAAAAACTGTTTTTT.

This clonotype was recorded a few times. V gene TRBV20-1 combines with J gene TRBJ2-1, with D uncertain. CDR1 is DFQATT and CDR2 is SNEGSKA in the germline V gene (reference sequence). The CDR3 runs 12 residues. V gave up 5 bases and J gave up 8 bases, with 13 bases separating them. CDR3 protein: CSAPPAQDEQFF. In DNA form, the CDR3 reads TGCAGTGCTCCCCCAGCCCAGGATGAGCAGTTCTTC.

The J gene is TRBJ2-7, the V gene TRBV3-1, with D uncertain. Germline V gene data show CDR1 as LGHDT and CDR2 as YNNKEL (reference sequence). The V gene lost 0 bases and the J gene lost 7 bases, with 10 bases spanning the gap. This CDR3 is 13 amino acids long. The CDR3 region has the DNA TGTGCCAGCAGCCAAGACCGGCCCGGGGAGCAGTACTTC. Its translation is CASSQDRPGEQYF.